This T cell receptor beta chain was documented in a study of shared clonotypes between healthy human individuals. Findings and limits, study-wide: Represented diversity, genetic and exposure-history alike, was limited by few donors.

Method: immunoSEQ multiplex PCR; TCRdb's copy keeps in-frame clones and lacks some. This sample has more than 2 million clones; 95% occur once, and the top ten carry about 0.13%. V dropped 5 bases and J dropped 4; count of bases not matched to a gene: 11. This CDR3 comprises 18 residues. Germline values: CDR1 SGHTA, CDR2 FQGNSA. To note about this clone: Its antigen is undetermined.

Sequencing input: naive CD4+ T cells sorted from blood. Subset reported: CD45RA+ positively selected. The chain links TRBV7-2 to TRBJ2-1, with 13 bases identical to TRBD2. This clonotype originated in a man aged 18 to 29 in good health. The CDR3 protein is CASSTRIKTSGGYNEQFF. CDR3 bases: TGTGCCAGCAGCACTCGAATAAAGACTAGCGGGGGGTACAATGAGCAGTTCTTC.